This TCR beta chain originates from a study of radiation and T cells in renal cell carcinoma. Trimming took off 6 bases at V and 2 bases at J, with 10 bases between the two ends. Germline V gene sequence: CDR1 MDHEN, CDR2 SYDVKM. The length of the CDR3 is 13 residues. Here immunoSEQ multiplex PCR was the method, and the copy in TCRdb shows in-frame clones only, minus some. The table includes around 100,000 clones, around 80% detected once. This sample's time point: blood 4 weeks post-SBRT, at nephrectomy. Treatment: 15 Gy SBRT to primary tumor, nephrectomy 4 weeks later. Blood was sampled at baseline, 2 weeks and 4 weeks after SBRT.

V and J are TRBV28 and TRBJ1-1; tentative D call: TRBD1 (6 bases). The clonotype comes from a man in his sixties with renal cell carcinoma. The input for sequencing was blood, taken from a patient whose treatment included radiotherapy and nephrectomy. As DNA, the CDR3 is TGTGCCAGCAGAGGGGACACAAACACTGAAGCTTTCTTT. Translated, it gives CASRGDTNTEAFF.